This TCR beta chain comes out of a study of technical replicates of blood from several donors. This clone appeared once. The CDR3 sequence is 14 residues long. The V end was cut by 5 bases, the J end by 4 bases, with 11 bases between. Looked up from germline, CDR1 is MNHNS and CDR2 is SASEGT. The assay was immunoSEQ multiplex PCR, and TCRdb's table has in-frame clones only and misses some. The sample carries around 77,000 clones, just under 95% recorded once. The rearrangement uses TRBV6-1 and TRBJ2-2, with a weak D call TRBD1 (6 bases). The sequence derives from a human donor in good health. The sequenced material came from T cells isolated from PBMCs. CDR3 bases: TGTGCCAGCAGTCGAGGGGGTGGCACCGGGGAGCTGTTTTTT. It codes for CASSRGGGTGELFF.